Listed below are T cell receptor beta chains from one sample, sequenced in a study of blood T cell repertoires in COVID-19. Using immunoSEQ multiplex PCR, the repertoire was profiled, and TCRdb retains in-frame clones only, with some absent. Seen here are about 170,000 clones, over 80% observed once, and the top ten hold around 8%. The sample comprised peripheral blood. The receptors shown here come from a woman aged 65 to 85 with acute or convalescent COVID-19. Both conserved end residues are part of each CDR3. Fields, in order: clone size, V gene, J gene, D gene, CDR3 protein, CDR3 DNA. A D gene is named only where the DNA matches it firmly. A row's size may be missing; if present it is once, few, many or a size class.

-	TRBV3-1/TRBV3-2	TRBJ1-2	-	CASSQRTGPIGGYTF	TGTGCCAGCAGCCAACGGACTGGTCCTATTGGCGGCTACACCTTC
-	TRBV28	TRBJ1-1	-	CASSFIQGNTEAFF	TGTGCCAGCAGTTTCATACAGGGGAACACTGAAGCTTTCTTT
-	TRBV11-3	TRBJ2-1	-	CASSKTHNEQFF	TGTGCCAGCAGCAAGACTCACAATGAGCAGTTCTTC
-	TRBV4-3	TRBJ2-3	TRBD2	CASSQRREGTDTQYF	TGCGCCAGCAGCCAACGGCGGGAGGGGACAGATACGCAGTATTTT
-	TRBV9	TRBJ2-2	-	CASSVQGLGDTGELFF	TGTGCCAGCAGCGTACAGGGGCTTGGGGACACCGGGGAGCTGTTTTTT
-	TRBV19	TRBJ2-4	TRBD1	CASSIRGQGATKNIQYF	TGTGCCAGTAGTATAAGGGGGCAGGGGGCGACCAAAAACATTCAGTACTTC
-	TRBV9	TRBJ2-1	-	CASSVAGSGGNEQFF	TGTGCCAGCAGCGTAGCCGGCTCCGGAGGCAATGAGCAGTTCTTC
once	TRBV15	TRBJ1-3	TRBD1	CATSRTTGAGNTIYF	TGTGCCACCAGCAGAACCACAGGGGCCGGAAACACCATATATTTT
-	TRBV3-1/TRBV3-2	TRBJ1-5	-	CASSPGRSNQPQHF	TGTGCCAGCAGCCCCGGGAGGAGCAATCAGCCCCAGCATTTT
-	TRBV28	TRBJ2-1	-	CASRTRWGNDEQFF	TGTGCCAGCAGAACCCGGTGGGGCAACGATGAGCAGTTCTTC
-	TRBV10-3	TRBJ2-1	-	CAISESLAGSAEQFF	TGTGCCATCAGTGAGTCTCTAGCCGGGTCAGCTGAGCAGTTCTTC
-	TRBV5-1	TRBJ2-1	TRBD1	CASSLYRGQGAFNNEQFF	TGCGCCAGCAGCCTCTACCGAGGACAGGGGGCTTTCAACAATGAGCAGTTCTTC
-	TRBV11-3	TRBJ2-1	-	CASSPSPGVAGNEQFF	TGTGCCAGCAGCCCGTCCCCGGGAGTGGCTGGCAATGAGCAGTTCTTC
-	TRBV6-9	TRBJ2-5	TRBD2	CASSDGLAGGNIHETQYF	TGTGCCAGCAGTGACGGACTAGCGGGGGGTAACATCCACGAGACCCAGTACTTC
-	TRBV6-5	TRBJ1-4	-	CASSYAAGAGGEKLFF	TGTGCCAGCAGTTACGCGGCGGGAGCCGGGGGCGAAAAACTGTTTTTT
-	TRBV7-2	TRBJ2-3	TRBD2	CASSLRRGGWRDTQYF	TGTGCCAGCAGCTTAAGGCGGGGGGGCTGGCGAGATACGCAGTATTTT
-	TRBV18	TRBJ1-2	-	CASSPLGEYGYTF	TGTGCCAGCTCACCCCTCGGGGAATATGGCTACACCTTC
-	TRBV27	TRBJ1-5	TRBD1	CASSTGGEGNQPQHF	TGTGCCAGCAGCACAGGGGGCGAGGGCAATCAGCCCCAGCATTTT
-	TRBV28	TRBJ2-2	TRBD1	CAGRDRVGTGELFF	TGTGCCGGAAGGGACAGGGTGGGCACCGGGGAGCTGTTTTTT
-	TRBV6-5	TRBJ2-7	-	CASSYQGESYEQYF	TGTGCCAGCAGTTACCAAGGGGAATCCTACGAGCAGTACTTC
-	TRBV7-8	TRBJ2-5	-	CASSLSRRTQYF	TGTGCCAGCAGCTTATCCCGTCGGACCCAGTACTTC
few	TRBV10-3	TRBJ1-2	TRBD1	CAIRARTGGDYGYTF	TGTGCCATCCGGGCGCGAACAGGGGGCGACTATGGCTACACCTTC
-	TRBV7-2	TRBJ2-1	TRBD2	CASSATSGRRVNEQFF	TGTGCCAGCAGCGCAACTAGCGGGAGGAGGGTCAATGAGCAGTTCTTC
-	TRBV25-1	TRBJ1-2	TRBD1	CASSDPGTGGLGGYTF	TGTGCCAGCAGTGATCCGGGGACAGGGGGCTTAGGGGGCTACACCTTC
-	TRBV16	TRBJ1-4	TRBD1	CASSPGQVLDEKLFF	TGTGCCAGCAGCCCCGGACAGGTTTTAGATGAAAAACTGTTTTTT
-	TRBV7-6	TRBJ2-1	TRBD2	CASSSSGRVNNEQFF	TGTGCCAGCAGCTCTAGCGGGAGGGTCAACAATGAGCAGTTCTTC
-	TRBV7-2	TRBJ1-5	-	CASSVHNNQPQHF	TGTGCCAGCAGCGTCCACAATAATCAGCCCCAGCATTTT
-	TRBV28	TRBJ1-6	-	CASSLGFRRNSPLHF	TGTGCCAGCAGTCTGGGATTCAGGAGGAATTCACCCCTCCACTTT
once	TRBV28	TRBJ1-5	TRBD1	CASSPPTGKRQPQHF	TGTGCCAGCAGCCCCCCGACAGGGAAAAGGCAGCCCCAGCATTTT
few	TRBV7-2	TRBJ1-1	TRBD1	CASSFQGALSPEAFF	TGTGCCAGCAGCTTCCAGGGGGCGCTCTCTCCTGAAGCTTTCTTT
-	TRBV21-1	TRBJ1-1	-	CASSTIRPGEAFF	TGTGCCAGCAGCACCATAAGGCCGGGTGAAGCTTTCTTT
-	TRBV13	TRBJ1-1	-	CASSLMTGLNTEAFF	TGTGCCAGCAGCTTGATGACAGGCTTGAACACTGAAGCTTTCTTT
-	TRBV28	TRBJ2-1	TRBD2	CASSLGGRAGNEQFF	TGTGCCAGCAGTTTAGGCGGGAGGGCGGGCAATGAGCAGTTCTTC
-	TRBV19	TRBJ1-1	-	CASSKSPIGPEAFF	TGTGCCAGTAGTAAATCCCCTATTGGGCCTGAAGCTTTCTTT
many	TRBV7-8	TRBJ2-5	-	CASIPQGYQETQYF	TGTGCCAGCATCCCGCAGGGGTACCAAGAGACCCAGTACTTC
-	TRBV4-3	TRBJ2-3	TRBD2	CASSQDIVGTSGRVNTQYF	TGCGCCAGCAGCCAAGATATCGTCGGGACTAGCGGGAGGGTTAATACGCAGTATTTT
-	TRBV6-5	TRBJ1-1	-	CASSYAGANTEAFF	TGTGCCAGCAGTTACGCAGGGGCGAACACTGAAGCTTTCTTT
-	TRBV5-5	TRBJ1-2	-	CASSLGAGWDYGYTF	TGTGCCAGCAGCTTGGGGGCAGGGTGGGACTATGGCTACACCTTC
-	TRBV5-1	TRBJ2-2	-	CASSLADFTGELFF	TGCGCCAGCAGCTTGGCCGACTTCACCGGGGAGCTGTTTTTT
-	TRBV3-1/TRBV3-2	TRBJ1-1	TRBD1	CASTVGRQGRNTEAFF	TGTGCCAGCACCGTCGGGAGACAGGGAAGGAACACTGAAGCTTTCTTT
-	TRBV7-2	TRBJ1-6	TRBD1	CASSLGTGSYSPLHF	TGTGCCAGCAGCTTAGGGACAGGGTCTTACTCACCCCTCCACTTT
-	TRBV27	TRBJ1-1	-	CASRGGQGNTEAFF	TGTGCCAGCCGGGGGGGGCAGGGGAACACTGAAGCTTTCTTT
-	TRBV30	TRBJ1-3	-	CAWMQGRLSGNTIYF	TGTGCCTGGATGCAGGGCCGGCTATCTGGAAACACCATATATTTT
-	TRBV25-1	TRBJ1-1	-	CASSEAGTEAFF	TGTGCCAGCAGTGAAGCGGGAACTGAAGCTTTCTTT
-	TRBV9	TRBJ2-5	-	CASSVGTNTQETQYF	TGTGCCAGCAGCGTCGGGACAAATACCCAAGAGACCCAGTACTTC
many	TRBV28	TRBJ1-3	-	CASRSYRGSGNTIYF	TGTGCCAGCAGGAGCTACCGGGGTTCCGGAAACACCATATATTTT
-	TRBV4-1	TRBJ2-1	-	CASSQAAGITYNEQFF	TGCGCCAGCAGCCAAGCGGCAGGGATTACCTACAATGAGCAGTTCTTC
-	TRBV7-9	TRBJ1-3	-	CASSRTGSSGNTIYF	TGTGCCAGCAGCCGTACAGGATCCTCTGGAAACACCATATATTTT
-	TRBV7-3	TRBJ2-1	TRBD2	CASSLTGGSSYNEQFF	TGTGCCAGCAGCTTAACGGGGGGGAGCTCCTACAATGAGCAGTTCTTC
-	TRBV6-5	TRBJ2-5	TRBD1	CASSTDRGPRETQYF	TGTGCCAGCAGCACAGACAGGGGGCCACGGGAGACCCAGTACTTC
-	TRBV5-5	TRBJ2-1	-	CASSLAGVGFYNEQFF	TGTGCCAGCAGCTTGGCGGGGGTGGGGTTCTACAATGAGCAGTTCTTC
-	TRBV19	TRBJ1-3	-	CASGKGVSGNTIYF	TGTGCCAGTGGAAAAGGAGTATCTGGAAACACCATATATTTT
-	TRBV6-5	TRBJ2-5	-	CASTFLAPSRETQYF	TGTGCCAGCACTTTCCTGGCCCCGTCTCGAGAGACCCAGTACTTC
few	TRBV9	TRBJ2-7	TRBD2	CASSPREGRGTYEQYF	TGTGCCAGCAGCCCACGGGAGGGTAGGGGAACCTACGAGCAGTACTTC
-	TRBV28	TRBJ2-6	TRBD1	CASSLWGRWGQGLGANVLTF	TGTGCCAGCAGTTTATGGGGTAGGTGGGGACAGGGCCTCGGGGCCAACGTCCTGACTTTC